This T cell receptor beta chain was captured in a study of blood T cell repertoires in COVID-19. Study background: Sites across the United States, Italy and Spain contributed samples from acute and convalescent COVID-19. The cDNA or gDNA used as material had been derived from T cells, B-cell-depleted T cells, or PBMCs.

Method: immunoSEQ multiplex PCR; TCRdb's copy keeps in-frame clones and lacks some. The sample has about 70,000 clones; roughly 81% are singletons. Trimming pared 0 bases from V and 4 bases from J, leaving 10 bases between. CDR3 length: 14 amino acids. Germline CDR1 and CDR2: LGHNA and YNFKEQ. Sequenced sample: peripheral blood. V is TRBV4-2 and J is TRBJ2-7; no definite D call. The sequence was collected from a man at least 80 years old with acute or convalescent COVID-19. The CDR3 DNA is TGTGCCAGCAGCCAAGAGTTGCTATGGTACGAGCAGTACTTC. Amino acid sequence: CASSQELLWYEQYF.